One and the same sample provided the 7 T cell receptor beta chains below, sequenced in a study of T cell repertoires in cytomegalovirus infection. These receptors have no known antigen. TCRdb re-called the reads through MiXCR, storing one row per CDR3 protein. Of under 120,000 distinct CDR3 sequences in the sample, under 50% were seen once. This material consisted of CD8+ T cells from cultured PBMCs, taken from culture after CMV antigen stimulation. Receptors originate from a human donor in good health (CMV status not recorded). Some clones in this sample may be carry-over from other donors' samples.

This chain connects TRBV27 to TRBJ1-5; D call uncertain. Trimming took 1 base from V and 6 from J, leaving 4 bases between them. Germline CDR1 and CDR2: MNHEY and SMNVEV (reference sequence). This CDR3 is built from 12 residues. In DNA form, the CDR3 reads TGTGCCAGCAGTTTATATGGTCAGCCCCAGCATTTT. Encoded protein: CASSLYGQPQHF.

On this clonotype itself: With a much larger clone just one base away, this may be a read error. This chain joins TRBV11-1 and TRBJ1-1; 9 bases are a match to TRBD1. Germline-derived CDR1 and CDR2 are SGHAT and FQDESV (reference sequence). CDR3 length: 17 residues. Trimming removed 5 bases from V and 2 bases from J; junction bases left unmatched: 12. CDR3 loop: CASSGDRGTGINTEAFF. CDR3 sequence (DNA): TGTGCCAGCAGCGGAGACAGGGGGACAGGCATCAACACTGAAGCTTTCTTT.

V is TRBV9 and J is TRBJ2-7, with D possibly TRBD1 on 5 matching bases. Trimming shortened V by 3 bases and J by 5 bases, and 15 bases separated the two germline ends. The germline V gene encodes CDR1 SGDLS and CDR2 YYNGEE. The CDR3 spans 14 residues. Here the CDR3 reads CASSESGLGDEQYF. For the CDR3, the DNA is TGTGCCAGCAGCGAGAGTGGTTTAGGGGACGAGCAGTACTTC. The variable domain in full, with the rest retrieved from reference TRBV9 and TRBJ2-7, is DSGVTQTPKHLITATGQRVTLRCSPRSGDLSVYWYQQSLDQGLQFLIQYYNGEERAKGNILERFSAQQFPDLHSELNLSSLELGDSALYFCASSESGLGDEQYFGPGTRLTVT.

This clonotype appeared once. The rearrangement uses TRBV12-3 or TRBV12-4 and TRBJ2-5; possible D gene TRBD2, 5 bases. The CDR3 is 11 amino acids. Trimming cost V 5 bases and J 10 bases, with 11 bases left between them. The CDR3 DNA follows: TGTGCCAGCAGTCCGGGGAGTATCCAGTACTTC. Translating gives CASSPGSIQYF.

This clonotype was recorded at least ten times. J is TRBJ1-5 and V is TRBV7-9; weak D call: TRBD1 (5 bases). The CDR3 has 14 residues. CDR1 SEHNR and CDR2 FQNEAQ come from the germline V gene (reference sequence). V lost 7 bases, J lost 0 bases, and 10 bases lay in between. The CDR3 here is CASTAGGSNQPQHF. CDR3 in DNA: TGTGCCAGCACCGCCGGGGGTAGCAATCAGCCCCAGCATTTT. Drawing the rest from reference TRBV7-9 and TRBJ1-5, the complete variable domain is DTGVSQNPRHKITKRGQNVTFRCDPISEHNRLYWYRQTLGQGPEFLTYFQNEAQLEKSRLLSDRFSAERPKGSFSTLEIQRTEQGDSAMYLCASTAGGSNQPQHFGDGTRLSIL.

This clonotype has a handful of counts. The chain employs TRBV19 and TRBJ2-3; D unresolved. The CDR3 covers 13 residues. Per the germline V gene, CDR1 is LNHDA and CDR2 is SQIVND (reference sequence). V was pared by 6 bases and J by 0 bases, with 7 bases between. The CDR3: CASSPMSTDTQYF. The CDR3 DNA is TGTGCCAGTAGCCCCATGAGCACAGATACGCAGTATTTT.

V usage is TRBV6-6 and J usage is TRBJ2-1; possibly TRBD1 for D (5 bases). V shed 4 bases and J shed 0 bases, with 10 bases lying between them. The CDR3 runs 15 residues. Germline values: CDR1 MNHNY, CDR2 SVGAGI (reference sequence). Here the CDR3 DNA reads TGTGCCAGCAGTTTCAGGGCCTACTCCTACAATGAGCAGTTCTTC. Its protein is CASSFRAYSYNEQFF.